This T cell receptor (beta chain) comes out of a study of breast tumors, draining lymph nodes, adjacent tissues. The J segment lost 5 bases and the V segment lost 6 bases, leaving 15 bases of the junction unmatched. Per germline, CDR1 SQVTM and CDR2 ANQGSEA. The CDR3 consists of 18 residues. TCRdb re-derived calls from the multiplex PCR reads in MiXCR, one entry per CDR3 protein. The table has under 35,000 distinct CDR3 sequences, 63% seen once; the top ten hold 15% to 20%. Findings of the study overall: Tumors had less TCR diversity than lymph nodes, more than nontumor tissue. Tumor T cell lymph node origin was a supported hypothesis, not proven.

Worth noting for this clonotype: Its target is unknown.

This chain uses TRBV29-1 with TRBJ2-3, with 15 positions matching TRBD2. The specimen was breast tumor tissue. This receptor was taken from a female donor with breast cancer. Some clones in this sample may be carry-over from other donors' samples. The CDR3: CSVGSPGTSGGPQDTQYF. In DNA, the CDR3 is TGCAGCGTCGGTAGTCCCGGGACTAGCGGGGGGCCTCAAGATACGCAGTATTTT.